This T cell receptor beta chain originates from a study of CD8+ T cells in alopecia areata. V was clipped by 0 bases and J by 4 bases, with 9 bases between them. The CDR3 length is 14 residues. Germline V gives CDR1 GTSNPN, CDR2 SVGIG (reference sequence). This clone has just one count. Its antigen is unidentified. Extracted RNA was reverse transcribed, and the resulting cDNA served as sequencing template. Generated by immunoSEQ multiplex PCR, the TCRdb table keeps only in-frame clones and is missing some. The table includes about 270,000 clones, around 64% detected once. Broader study findings: The study found that many expanded lesional clones persisted in scalp and blood during tofacitinib. Greater clonality was observed in lesional scalp samples, especially alopecia totalis/universalis, versus normal scalp.

Treatment denoted: oral pan-JAK inhibitor, 5-10 mg twice daily. From alopecia areata patients, lesional scalp punch biopsies and peripheral blood were collected. V and J are TRBV30 and TRBJ1-4; D gene ambiguous. The material sequenced was CD4+ T cells sorted from blood, taken around week 54, from a patient treated with tofacitinib. The source is a human donor with alopecia areata. The CDR3 protein is CAWSVGPGNEKLFF. CDR3 coding DNA: TGTGCCTGGAGTGTCGGACCGGGTAATGAAAAACTGTTTTTT.